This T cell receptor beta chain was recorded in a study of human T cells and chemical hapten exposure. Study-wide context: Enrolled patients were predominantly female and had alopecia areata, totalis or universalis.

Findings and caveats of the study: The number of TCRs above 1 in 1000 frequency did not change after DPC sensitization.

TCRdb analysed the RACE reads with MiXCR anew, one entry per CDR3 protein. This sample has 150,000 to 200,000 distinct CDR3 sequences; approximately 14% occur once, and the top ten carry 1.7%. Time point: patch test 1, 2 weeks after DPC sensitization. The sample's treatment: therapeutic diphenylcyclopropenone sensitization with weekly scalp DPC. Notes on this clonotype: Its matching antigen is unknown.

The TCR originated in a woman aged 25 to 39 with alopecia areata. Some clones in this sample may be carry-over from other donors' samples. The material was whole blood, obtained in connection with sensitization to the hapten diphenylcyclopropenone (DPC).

CDR3 DNA: TGTGCCAGCAGTTACACGAATTACAATGAGCAGTTCTTC. As protein: CASSYTNYNEQFF. The chain links TRBV6-2 or TRBV6-3 to TRBJ2-1; D gene uncertain. The germline V gene encodes CDR1 MNHEY and CDR2 SVGEGT. The CDR3 contains 13 residues. V lost 2 bases and J lost 4, with 6 bases in between.